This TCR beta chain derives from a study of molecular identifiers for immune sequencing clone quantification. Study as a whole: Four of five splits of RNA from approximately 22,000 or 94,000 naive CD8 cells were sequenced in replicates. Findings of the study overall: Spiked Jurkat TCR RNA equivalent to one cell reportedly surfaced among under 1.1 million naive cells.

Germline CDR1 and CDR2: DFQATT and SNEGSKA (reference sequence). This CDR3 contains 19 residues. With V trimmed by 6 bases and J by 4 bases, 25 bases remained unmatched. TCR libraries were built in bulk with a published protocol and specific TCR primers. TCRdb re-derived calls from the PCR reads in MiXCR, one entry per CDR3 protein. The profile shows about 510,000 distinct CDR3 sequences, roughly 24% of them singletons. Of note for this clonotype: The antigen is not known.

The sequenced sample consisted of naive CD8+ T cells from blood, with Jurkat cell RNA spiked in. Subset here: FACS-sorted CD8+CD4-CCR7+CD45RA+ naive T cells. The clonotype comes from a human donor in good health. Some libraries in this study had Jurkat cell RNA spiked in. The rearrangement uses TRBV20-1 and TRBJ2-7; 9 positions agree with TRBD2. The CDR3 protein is CSALPVQGKARGGNYEQYF. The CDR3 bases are TGCAGTGCCCTTCCCGTTCAGGGCAAAGCGCGGGGGGGGAATTACGAGCAGTACTTC.